This TCR beta chain was recovered during a study of T cells in tuberculosis. Profiling relied on immunoSEQ multiplex PCR, and the TCRdb table lists in-frame clones only, not all of them. This sample has roughly 32,000 clones, with 90% to 95% found just once. V gave up 6 bases and J gave up 2 bases; unmatched junction bases: 6. CDR1 and CDR2 from the germline V gene are ENHRY and SYGVKD. The CDR3 runs to 14 residues. Regarding time point: new active TB diagnosis, blood taken before or within 7 days of starting treatment. Included patients were adults of at least 18, HIV-seronegative, South African. The gene calls are TRBV10-3 and TRBJ2-5; 7 nucleotides align to TRBD1. This clonotype was sampled from an adult with tuberculosis. The specimen was PBMCs, collected at tuberculosis diagnosis. CDR3 coding DNA: TGTGCCATCAGAAAGGACAGGCAGCAAGAGACCCAGTACTTC. It is translated as CAIRKDRQQETQYF.